The rows below give T cell receptor beta chains drawn from one sample of a study of technical replicates of blood from a few donors. The assay was immunoSEQ multiplex PCR, and TCRdb's table has in-frame clones only and misses some. The sample lists 76,000 or so clones; roughly nine tenths were seen once. Sequencing input: T cells isolated from PBMCs. Source of these receptors: a human donor in good health. CDR3s leave out the opening cysteine and the closing phenylalanine or tryptophan. Rows may omit the clone size; those that give it use once, few, many or a size class.

J gene | V gene | clone size | CDR3 protein
TRBJ1-5 | TRBV6-4 | - | ASSDVPLNQPQH
TRBJ2-3 | TRBV4-2 | - | ASRQGVLTDTQY
TRBJ1-4 | TRBV14 | once | AISQDGRTPNEKLF
TRBJ1-1 | TRBV9 | few | ASSVFDGGMNTEAF
TRBJ1-2 | TRBV9 | - | ASSPSPTGDGYT
TRBJ2-3 | TRBV19 | - | ASSMGLAINT
TRBJ2-5 | TRBV28 | - | ASSTTSLAGVLETQY
TRBJ1-4 | TRBV7-9 | - | ASSLHGQGGILKLF
TRBJ1-2 | TRBV30 | - | AWSAGGRSSGYT
TRBJ2-7 | TRBV4-1 | - | ASSQRSRDRAYVYEQY
TRBJ2-3 | TRBV7-9 | - | ASSFTGLAGLLTDTQY
TRBJ1-4 | TRBV5-1 | - | ASSPGGNNEKLF
TRBJ2-1 | TRBV27 | - | ASSSFGGHEQF
TRBJ2-1 | TRBV6-5 | - | ASSPLALGYNEQF
TRBJ2-2 | TRBV6-5 | once | ASQTTRAYSGELF
TRBJ2-7 | TRBV7-8 | - | ASSSSTSGSYEQY
TRBJ2-2 | TRBV30 | few | AWTSGIGTGELF
TRBJ1-3 | TRBV7-9 | - | ASNLGQGASGNTIY
TRBJ2-5 | TRBV11-3 | - | ASRAGTGRQETQY
TRBJ2-7 | TRBV4-1 | - | ASSQTPGQGLDEQY
TRBJ1-1 | TRBV9 | - | ASSGGHPGTEAF
TRBJ2-7 | TRBV10-2 | - | ASSTPSGNSYEQY
TRBJ2-7 | TRBV6-1 | - | ASRMDTRKLGEQY
TRBJ2-4 | TRBV7-2 | - | ASSSGTGFGKNIQY
TRBJ1-2 | TRBV19 | - | ASSIDLRGLNGYT
TRBJ2-6 | TRBV27 | few | ASTYINGDRLISGANVLT
TRBJ2-3 | TRBV5-1 | - | ASRTAGGLPDTQY
TRBJ2-3 | TRBV18 | - | ASSPQLTGGADTQY
TRBJ1-5 | TRBV6-1 | - | ASSAQGLHQPQH
TRBJ2-1 | TRBV7-2 | - | ASSRWDFYNEQF
TRBJ2-5 | TRBV13 | - | ASIQTGEGETQY
TRBJ2-7 | TRBV19 | - | ASSMRDRSYEQY
TRBJ2-7 | TRBV7-2 | - | ASSLDFGGPGEQY
TRBJ1-2 | TRBV28 | - | ASSSHGTVYGYT
TRBJ2-5 | TRBV14 | - | ASSQDPSWTSFFQETQY
TRBJ2-7 | TRBV6-5 | - | ASSKKTDYEQY
TRBJ1-2 | TRBV11-2 | - | ASSLEGGTGTLYGYT
TRBJ1-3 | TRBV18 | - | ASSPLDRWHSGNTIY
TRBJ2-2 | TRBV7-9 | - | ASLPGVENTGELF
TRBJ1-2 | TRBV9 | - | ASSETTGGNYGYT
TRBJ2-6 | TRBV4-2 | - | ASSRLLAGSGANVLT
TRBJ1-1 | TRBV9 | - | ASSSGLVQNTEAF
TRBJ1-2 | TRBV27 | - | ASSLWTGDGYT
TRBJ2-1 | TRBV5-4 | - | ASSLVLGLGSDEQF
TRBJ2-7 | TRBV6-5 | - | ASSYQLGSSYEQY
TRBJ2-2 | TRBV4-1 | - | ASSPGRGTGELF
TRBJ2-7 | TRBV11-3 | few | ASSPGRDGNEQY
TRBJ1-2 | TRBV9 | - | ASSVARAGSNYGYT
TRBJ2-7 | TRBV12-5 | - | ASGLYPRDSSRDEQY